These 12 T cell receptor beta chains originate from one sample sequenced in a study. TCRdb ran MiXCR on the 5' RACE reads and lists one entry per CDR3 protein. The sample shows about 42,000 distinct CDR3 sequences, about 20% of them seen only once. Treg sorting used a CD4+CD25+CD127-/low gate. What was sequenced was Tregs sorted from blood. These receptors were collected from a female donor with breast cancer.

The J gene is TRBJ1-5, the V gene TRBV28; D remains ambiguous. Between the trimmed V and J ends, which lost 4 bases and 3 bases, there was a span of 4 bases. CDR3 length equals 12 residues. Looked up from germline, CDR1 is MDHEN and CDR2 is SYDVKM. The CDR3 DNA reads as TGTGCCAGCAGTTCTCTCAATCAGCCCCAGCATTTT. Protein product: CASSSLNQPQHF.

The CDR3 nucleotides read TGTGCCAGCAGTTTTCTAGCGGGAGTCACCGGGGAGCTGTTTTTT. Translating gives CASSFLAGVTGELFF. The V call is TRBV28, the J call TRBJ2-2; the match to TRBD2 covers 10 bases. Germline V gene lookup returns CDR1 MDHEN and CDR2 SYDVKM. Germline trimming cut 3 bases from V and 4 bases from J; bases unmatched to any gene: 2. The CDR3 runs to 15 residues.

The chain has TRBV5-1 and TRBJ1-2; no clear D. The CDR3 totals 13 residues. V lost 0 bases and J 6 bases, leaving 9 bases between the germline ends. Germline CDR1 reads SGHRS; CDR2 reads YFSETQ. CDR3 DNA: TGCGCCAGCAGCTTGGGGAGTCCAGATGGCTACACCTTC. Translation: CASSLGSPDGYTF.

This clonotype was observed many times. The chain has TRBV12-2 and TRBJ1-5. TRBV12-2 is a documented pseudogene. This CDR3 contains 13 residues. DNA for the CDR3: TGTGCAAGTCGCTTAGAAACAAATCAGCCCCAGCATTTT. This sequence encodes CASRLETNQPQHF.

The rearrangement uses TRBV12-3 or TRBV12-4 and TRBJ2-3, with 10 bases identical to TRBD1. J was trimmed by 4 bases and V by 3 bases; bases with no gene match: 10. The CDR3 loop spans 17 amino acids. The CDR3 sequence is CASSFPTGTGDADTQYF. DNA for the CDR3: TGTGCCAGCAGTTTCCCGACCGGGACAGGGGACGCAGATACGCAGTATTTT.

This clonotype was seen ten or more times. The V call is TRBV6-6, the J call TRBJ2-7; no clear D gene. This CDR3 region has 13 residues. The germline CDR1 and CDR2 sequences are MNHNY and SVGAGI (reference sequence). V shed 5 bases and J shed 2 bases, with 10 bases lying between them. DNA for the CDR3: TGTGCCAGCAGTCGTGGGCCAACCTACGAGCAGTACTTC. It translates to CASSRGPTYEQYF.

The chain couples TRBV24-1 to TRBJ2-3; D may be TRBD2 (6 bases). V was pared by 2 bases and J by 4 bases, with 9 bases between. Per germline, CDR1 KGHDR and CDR2 SFDVKD. This CDR3 spans 14 amino acids. CDR3 DNA: TGTGCCACCAGTGATTCGCGGGGATCAGATACGCAGTATTTT. Translation gives CATSDSRGSDTQYF.

There are many counts of this clonotype. The chain couples TRBV7-3 to TRBJ2-1; TRBD2 agrees at 11 bases. The CDR3 consists of 15 residues. With 5 bases clipped from V and 10 bases from J, the junction kept 10 bases outside the gene matches. Germline values: CDR1 SGHTA, CDR2 FQGTGA. The CDR3 region has the DNA TGTGCCAGCAGCATCCCCGGGACTAGCGGTGAGGAGCAGTTCTTC. This gives the protein CASSIPGTSGEEQFF.

This clonotype was seen repeatedly, ten times or more. The chain recombines TRBV12-3 or TRBV12-4 with TRBJ2-1, with D uncertain. This CDR3 comprises 14 residues. The ends were cut back, 6 bases at V and 5 bases at J, with 14 bases in the middle. CDR3 bases: TGTGCCAGCAGACTACCGGGTCCTCACAATGAGCAGTTCTTC. This encodes CASRLPGPHNEQFF.

In this sample, this clonotype turned up once. A read error may produce the germline difference seen at one junction end. The gene calls are TRBV5-1 and TRBJ2-7; the match to TRBD1 covers 9 bases. Germline loops: CDR1 SGHRS, CDR2 YFSETQ. This CDR3 has 16 residues. The CDR3 DNA reads as TGCGCCGGCAGCTATACAGGGGGCGCGGGCTCCTACGAGCAGTACTTC. Its translation: CAGSYTGGAGSYEQYF. Drawing the rest from reference TRBV5-1 and TRBJ2-7, the complete variable domain is KAGVTQTPRYLIKTRGQQVTLSCSPISGHRSVSWYQQTPGQGLQFLFEYFSETQRNKGNFPGRFSGRQFSNSRSEMNVSTLELGDSALYLCAGSYTGGAGSYEQYFGPGTRLTVT.

The chain uses TRBV4-2 and TRBJ2-7; TRBD2 matches at 10 bases. Germline CDR1 LGHNA, CDR2 YNFKEQ. This CDR3 is 19 amino acids long. V shed 0 bases and J 3 bases; nucleotides not matched to a gene: 14. This chain's CDR3 is CASSQDTPRTSGSYYEQYF. CDR3 in DNA: TGTGCCAGCAGCCAAGATACCCCAAGGACTAGCGGATCCTACTACGAGCAGTACTTC.

This clonotype has only a few counts. V gene TRBV27 combines with J gene TRBJ2-1; tentatively, D is TRBD1 (5 bases). The CDR3 covers 12 residues. V shed 7 bases and J shed 8 bases, with 12 bases lying between them. The germline gives CDR1 MNHEY, CDR2 SMNVEV (reference sequence). CDR3 region: CASTTQGYEQFF. CDR3 in DNA: TGTGCCAGCACCACCCAGGGCTATGAGCAGTTCTTC.